This is a list of T cell receptor beta chains from one sample in a study of CD8+ T cells in alopecia areata. This table comes from immunoSEQ multiplex PCR, and its TCRdb copy is limited to in-frame clones, with some not included. The profile shows roughly 170,000 clones, roughly 50% of them singletons. This sample comprised CD8+ T cells sorted from blood, obtained at week 24, from a patient treated with tofacitinib. These receptors originate from a human donor with alopecia areata. CDR3s include the opening cysteine and the closing phenylalanine or tryptophan. Each record gives: CDR3 length, D gene, V gene, J gene, clone size, CDR3 DNA, CDR3 protein. The D gene is left open where the match is weak. The listing skips clone size in some rows; elsewhere it reads once, few, many or a size class.

>14|TRBD1|TRBV2|TRBJ2-4|.
TGTGCCAGCCGGGACAGTCCGGCCAAAAACATTCAGTACTTC
CASRDSPAKNIQYF
>14|TRBD1|TRBV9|TRBJ2-2|.
TGTGCCAGCAGCGGACAGGGGGCGAGCGGGGAGCTGTTTTTT
CASSGQGASGELFF
>13|.|TRBV7-8|TRBJ2-3|.
TGTGCCAGCAGCTTTCCTGCGACAGATACGCAGTATTTT
CASSFPATDTQYF
>14|.|TRBV5-1|TRBJ2-2|few
TGCGCCAGCAGCTCCCGACAGGCGGTCGGGGAGCTGTTTTTT
CASSSRQAVGELFF
>17|TRBD1|TRBV10-3|TRBJ2-1|.
TGTGCCATCAGTGGTGCCCGGGACAGGGCCCCCTACAATGAGCAGTTCTTC
CAISGARDRAPYNEQFF
>15|.|TRBV9|TRBJ2-3|.
TGTGCCAGCAGAGGTACAGGGTCTAGCACAGATACGCAGTATTTT
CASRGTGSSTDTQYF
>14|.|TRBV29-1|TRBJ1-1|.
TGCAGCGTTGAAGACCCAGGGAGGGGGGGTGAAGCTTTCTTT
CSVEDPGRGGEAFF
>14|TRBD2|TRBV19|TRBJ2-5|.
TGTGCCAGTAGAGAGCGGGGACTTCAAGAGACCCAGTACTTC
CASRERGLQETQYF
>14|TRBD1|TRBV4-1|TRBJ1-1|.
TGCGCCAGCAGCCGATGGACAGGGGCCACTGAAGCTTTCTTT
CASSRWTGATEAFF
>14|.|TRBV29-1|TRBJ2-6|.
TGCAGCGTTAGACAGGCCTCTGGGGCCAACGTCCTGACTTTC
CSVRQASGANVLTF
>14|.|TRBV23-1|TRBJ1-5|.
TGCGCCAGCACCCGTGGAGGGGACAATCAGCCCCAGCATTTT
CASTRGGDNQPQHF
>13|TRBD1|TRBV19|TRBJ1-2|.
TGTGCCAGTAGTACTCGACAGGGACAGGGCTACACCTTC
CASSTRQGQGYTF
>12|.|TRBV27|TRBJ2-2|.
TGTGCCAGCAGTTTTGGAACCGGGGAGCTGTTTTTT
CASSFGTGELFF
>12|.|TRBV2|TRBJ2-1|.
TGTGCCAGCAGGGGTAGATACAATGAGCAGTTCTTC
CASRGRYNEQFF
>15|TRBD1|TRBV4-2|TRBJ1-5|.
TGTGCCAGCAGCCCCACAGGGGGCCCGTCTCAGCCCCAGCATTTT
CASSPTGGPSQPQHF
>14|.|TRBV14|TRBJ1-4|few
TGTGCCAGCAGCCAACAAGGTTTGGACGAAAAACTGTTTTTT
CASSQQGLDEKLFF
>15|.|TRBV4-1|TRBJ2-1|once
TGCGCCAGCAGCCAAGAACAACCAGCTAGTAATGAGCAGTTCTTC
CASSQEQPASNEQFF
>13|TRBD1|TRBV6-6|TRBJ2-3|.
TGTGCCAGCGAGGGACAGACCACAGATACGCAGTATTTT
CASEGQTTDTQYF
>14|TRBD1|TRBV13|TRBJ1-2|.
TGTGCCAGCAGCCCTACAGGGGGCGGATATGGCTACACCTTC
CASSPTGGGYGYTF
>12|.|TRBV29-1|TRBJ1-1|.
TGCAGCGTGGCTAGGAGGACCACTGAAGCTTTCTTT
CSVARRTTEAFF
>15|.|TRBV29-1|TRBJ2-7|few
TGCAGCGTTGAAGAGGACCGATCCTACTCCTACGAGCAGTACTTC
CSVEEDRSYSYEQYF
>12|TRBD1|TRBV5-6|TRBJ1-1|.
TGTGCCAGCAGCTGGGGACAGGGACAAGCTTTCTTT
CASSWGQGQAFF
>13|.|TRBV19|TRBJ2-3|few
TGTGCCAGTAGTATGGTCAACTCAGATACGCAGTATTTT
CASSMVNSDTQYF
>11|.|TRBV5-6|TRBJ2-5|.
TGTGCCAGCAGCTTCCAAGAGACCCAGTACTTC
CASSFQETQYF
>12|.|TRBV7-9|TRBJ2-3|.
TGTGCCAGCAGCCTCGGAACAGATACGCAGTATTTT
CASSLGTDTQYF
>15|.|TRBV29-1|TRBJ2-7|.
TGCAGCGTTGAAGAGGTTGGAGGGGGTGGTTACGAGCAGTACTTC
CSVEEVGGGGYEQYF
>16|TRBD1|TRBV15|TRBJ1-4|.
TGTGCCACCAGCCAAGGACAGGGTCGAACTAATGAAAAACTGTTTTTT
CATSQGQGRTNEKLFF